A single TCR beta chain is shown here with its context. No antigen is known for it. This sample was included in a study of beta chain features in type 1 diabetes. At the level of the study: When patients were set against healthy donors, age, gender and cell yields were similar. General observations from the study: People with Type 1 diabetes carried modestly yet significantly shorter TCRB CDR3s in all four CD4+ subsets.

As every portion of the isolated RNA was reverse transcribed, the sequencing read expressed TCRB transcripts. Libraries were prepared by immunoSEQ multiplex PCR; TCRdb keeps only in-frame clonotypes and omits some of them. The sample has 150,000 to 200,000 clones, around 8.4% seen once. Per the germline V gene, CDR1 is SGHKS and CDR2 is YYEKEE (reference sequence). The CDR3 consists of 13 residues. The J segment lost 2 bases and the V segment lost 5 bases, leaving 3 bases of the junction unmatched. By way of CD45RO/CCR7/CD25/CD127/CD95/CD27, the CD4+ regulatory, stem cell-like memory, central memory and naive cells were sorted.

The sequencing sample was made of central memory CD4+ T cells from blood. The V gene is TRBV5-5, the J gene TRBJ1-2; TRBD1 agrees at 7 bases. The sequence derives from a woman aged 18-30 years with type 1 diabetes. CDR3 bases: TGTGCCAGCAGACTGACAGGGAACTATGGCTACACCTTC. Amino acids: CASRLTGNYGYTF.